A selection of T cell receptor beta chains follows, all from one sample in a study of CD8+CD57+ T cells in acquired aplastic anemia. Using its own MiXCR run on the reads, TCRdb lists one record per CDR3 protein. The sample carries fewer than 200,000 distinct CDR3 sequences, around 45% recorded once. The sequencing input was sorted CD4+, CD8+, or CD8+CD57+ T cells (not recorded which) from PBMCs. The receptors shown here come from a human donor in good health. Both conserved end residues are part of each CDR3. The order of the fields is clone size, V gene, D gene, J gene, CDR3 DNA, CDR3 protein. D genes are given only for firm matches. Rows may omit the clone size; those that give it use once, few, many or a size class.

many	TRBV4-3	.	TRBJ2-5	TGCGCCAGCAGCCAAGACAGGGAGGAGACCCAGTACTTC	CASSQDREETQYF
.	TRBV2	.	TRBJ2-6	TGTGCCAGCAGTGAGCAGGGGGCCAACGTCCTGACTTTC	CASSEQGANVLTF
.	TRBV9	TRBD1	TRBJ2-5	TGTGCCAGCAGCGCTACAGGGGGCTCAGAGACCCAGTACTTC	CASSATGGSETQYF
.	TRBV19	.	TRBJ1-1	TGTACCAGTAGTAGGCTCACGGGGGCTGGAGCTTTCTTT	CTSSRLTGAGAFF
many	TRBV20-1	.	TRBJ1-2	TGCAGTGCTAGTTCTCAGAAACATTATGGCTACACCTTC	CSASSQKHYGYTF
.	TRBV7-9	.	TRBJ2-7	TGTGCCAGCAGCTTAGGGCAGGGGTTACACGAGCAGTACTTC	CASSLGQGLHEQYF
many	TRBV5-5	.	TRBJ2-6	TGTGCCAGCAGCTTGCTGTGGGGACTCTCTGGGGCCAACGTCCTGACTTTC	CASSLLWGLSGANVLTF
.	TRBV13	.	TRBJ2-3	TGTGCCAGCAGCCCCCCCGGTGGGGGCGGCACAGATACGCAGTATTTT	CASSPPGGGGTDTQYF
.	TRBV3-1	.	TRBJ1-1	TGTGCCAGCAGCCAAGCCGGGACAACGCCTGAGGCTTTCTTT	CASSQAGTTPEAFF
many	TRBV4-2	.	TRBJ2-2	TGTGCCAGCAGCCATGATGGAGGCGGGGAGCTGTTTTTT	CASSHDGGGELFF
.	TRBV20-1	TRBD1	TRBJ2-7	TGCAGTGCTCTACAGGGGGCGTCCTACGAGCAGTACTTC	CSALQGASYEQYF
many	TRBV9	TRBD1	TRBJ1-1	TGTGCCAGCAGCCCCGGACAGGGCACGTACACTGAAGCTTTCTTT	CASSPGQGTYTEAFF
.	TRBV10-3	.	TRBJ2-7	TGTGCCATCAGTGAGTCACGGATCCAGTACTTC	CAISESRIQYF
.	TRBV12-3/TRBV12-4	TRBD2	TRBJ2-5	TGTGCCAGCAGCCCGACTAGCGGGGGGGCGAGGGAGACCCAGTACTTC	CASSPTSGGARETQYF
many	TRBV4-1	.	TRBJ1-1	TGCGCCAGCAGCCAAGACCCACAAACGGGGTCAGTCACTGAAGCTTTCTTT	CASSQDPQTGSVTEAFF